This note documents a single TCR beta chain sequence. No antigen is known for it. Per-base quality was not reported, and no clone a single base away is much larger than it. This specimen comes from a study of shared clonotypes between healthy human individuals (dated by TCRdb to 2020 to 2022). General notes on the study: A couple of women and a few men aged 18 to 49 years were included in the cohort. For each donor, CD4 naive and CD4 memory were each given three plates, CD8 naive was given two plates, and CD8 memory was given one plate. Leukapheresis yielded between about 0.8 and 9.5 billion PBMCs per donor. To increase sequencing depth and limit assay-specific biases, TCR repertoire library preparation and sequencing were carried out by different laboratories using diverse techniques. The study deeply sequenced blood TCR repertoires of about 5 healthy adults to estimate repertoire size and the extent of clonotype sharing between individuals. Paper-wide results and their limitations: Naive subsets generally had larger estimated clonotype richness than memory subsets. Clonotypes shared by all four sorted-subset donors showed higher generation probabilities than non-shared clonotypes. Sharing across several donors was observed for roughly 5% of naive CD4, around 3.5% of naive CD8, 2% to 2.5% of memory CD4, and about 0.4% of memory CD8 clonotypes. Because the study included only a small number of donors, the genetic and exposure-history diversity represented was limited. Sampling was restricted to blood, and TCR repertoires in tissues likely differ from the TCR repertoires found in blood. Based on pairwise subsampling, the degree of clonotype sharing among donors was expected to be affected by sequencing depth. Even with the large sequencing depth, rarefaction of the sorted-subset datasets indicated that sequencing was incomplete.

Using the deep immunoSEQ assay, TCR CDR3 regions were amplified from genomic DNA by multiplex PCR. Genomic DNA extracted from each cell subset was distributed evenly over all wells of several immunoSEQ 96-well plates, and each plate served as one replicate. For sorted subsets, roughly 200 ng of genomic DNA, equivalent to roughly 30,000 T cell genomes, went into each replicate PCR. The purified libraries were quantified using a Qubit 3.0 fluorometer, sized with a Bioanalyzer 2100, and then quantified again using the KAPA Library Quantification kit. Every immunoSEQ 96-well plate was sequenced on a dedicated single-read 150-cycle Illumina NextSeq 550 flow cell. The source study handled its data this way. Because only junctional sequences without quality scores were contained in the immunoSEQ output, filtering matching that applied to full-length reads could not be performed. To assign V/J genes and CDR3, sequences were annotated using PyIR, a Python wrapper for IgBLAST v1.9, with IMGT germline references. Any read was removed if the V/J assignment was weak (E-value above 1e-6), the CDR3 was missing, or the read contained stop codons, out-of-frame junctions, or ambiguous translated residues. V3J clonotypes were defined by identical inferred V gene, J gene, and CDR3 amino acid sequence. The percentage overlap between two repertoires was calculated by dividing the number of shared unique clonotypes by the size of the smaller repertoire. Richness of each repertoire was evaluated using RTK rarefaction, the Chao1 estimator, and Recon v2.1 estimates of unobserved clonotypes. Generation probabilities were computed with OLGA for all TCRbeta clonotypes obtained by the gDNA method from four donors. Drawn from immuneACCESS, this table holds only the in-frame rearrangements with V and J called that TCRdb kept. Clones are partly lost; checked studies trace under half to an unresolved V gene and leave the rest unexplained. The DNA was the basis for D and trimming; V, J and clone size are from that table. The sample data list about 2.4 million clones, and 93% of these were observed just once. The top ten clones comprise 0.36% of the sample.

Donors were healthy HIV-negative adults with no recently reported acute infections or vaccinations. All donors were Caucasian adults living in Nashville, Tennessee, USA. Magnetic negative selection was used to enrich CD4+ T cells, after which naive cells were positively selected on CD45RA and the negative fraction became the memory subset. After blood collection by leukapheresis, PBMCs were isolated using Ficoll-Histopaque density gradient centrifugation and then cryopreserved in the vapor phase of liquid nitrogen. Purity and quantity of every magnetically sorted T cell population were checked by analytical flow cytometry. Genomic DNA was isolated from every sorted fraction and measured by UV absorbance on a Nanodrop 2000c. V loses 3 bases of germline sequence and J loses 8 bases, and the interval between the two ends is 13 bases. CDR1 SGHTA and CDR2 FQGNSA were looked up in the germline V gene. The CDR3 runs 13 amino acids, cysteine and phenylalanine included. Only CDR3 DNA remains: 39 bases, in frame from the first base.

The TCR comes from a man aged 18 to 35 in good health. Some clones in this sample may be carry-over from other donors' samples. The chain links TRBV7-2 with TRBJ1-2; no D segment can be confidently identified. Material: naive CD4+ T cells from PBMCs. This specimen's cell subset or site label, per the study, means: CD45RA+ positively selected. The bases are TGTGCCAGCAGCTTGGCGGGATCGGAAGGCTACACCTTC. This gives the protein CASSLAGSEGYTF.